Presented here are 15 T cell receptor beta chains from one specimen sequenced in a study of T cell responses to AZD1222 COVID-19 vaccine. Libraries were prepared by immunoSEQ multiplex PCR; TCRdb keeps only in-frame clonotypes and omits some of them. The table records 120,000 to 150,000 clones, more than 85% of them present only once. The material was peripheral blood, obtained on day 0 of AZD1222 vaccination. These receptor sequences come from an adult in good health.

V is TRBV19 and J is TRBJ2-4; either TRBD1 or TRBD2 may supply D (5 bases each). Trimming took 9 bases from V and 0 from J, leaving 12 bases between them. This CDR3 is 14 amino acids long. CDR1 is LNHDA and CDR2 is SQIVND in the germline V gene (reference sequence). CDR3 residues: CASSTGLAKNIQYF. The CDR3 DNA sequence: TGTGCCAGCTCCACAGGACTAGCCAAAAACATTCAGTACTTC.

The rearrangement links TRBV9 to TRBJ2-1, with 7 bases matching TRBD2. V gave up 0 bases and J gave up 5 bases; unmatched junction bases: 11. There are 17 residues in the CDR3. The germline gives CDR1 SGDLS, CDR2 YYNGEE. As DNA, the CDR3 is TGTGCCAGCAGCGTAGCTACGAGAGCGGCGGGGGACAATGAGCAGTTCTTC. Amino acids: CASSVATRAAGDNEQFF. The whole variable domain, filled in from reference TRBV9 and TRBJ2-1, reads DSGVTQTPKHLITATGQRVTLRCSPRSGDLSVYWYQQSLDQGLQFLIQYYNGEERAKGNILERFSAQQFPDLHSELNLSSLELGDSALYFCASSVATRAAGDNEQFFGPGTRLTVL.

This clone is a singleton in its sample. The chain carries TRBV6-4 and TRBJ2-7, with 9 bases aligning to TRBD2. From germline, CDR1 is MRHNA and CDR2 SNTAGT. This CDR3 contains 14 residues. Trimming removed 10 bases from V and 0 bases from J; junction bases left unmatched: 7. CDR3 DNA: TGTGCCAATTCCGGGACTAGCAACTCCTACGAGCAGTACTTC. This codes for CANSGTSNSYEQYF.

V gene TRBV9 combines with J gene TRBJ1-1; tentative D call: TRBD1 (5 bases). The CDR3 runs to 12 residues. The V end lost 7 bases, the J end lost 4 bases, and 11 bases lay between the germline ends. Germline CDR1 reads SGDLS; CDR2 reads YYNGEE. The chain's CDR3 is CASGSGGTEAFF. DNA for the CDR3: TGTGCCAGCGGGTCCGGGGGCACTGAAGCTTTCTTT.

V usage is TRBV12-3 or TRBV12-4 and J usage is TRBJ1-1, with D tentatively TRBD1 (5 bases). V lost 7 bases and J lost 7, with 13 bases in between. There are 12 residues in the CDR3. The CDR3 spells CASNEGEIEAFF. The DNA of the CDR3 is TGTGCCAGCAACGAAGGGGAAATTGAAGCTTTCTTT.

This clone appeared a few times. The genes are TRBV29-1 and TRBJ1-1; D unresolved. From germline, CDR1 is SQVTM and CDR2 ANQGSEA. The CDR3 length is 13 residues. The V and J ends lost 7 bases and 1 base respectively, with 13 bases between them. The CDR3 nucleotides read TGCAGCGGGTCAGAGGGTACGAACACTGAAGCTTTCTTT. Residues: CSGSEGTNTEAFF. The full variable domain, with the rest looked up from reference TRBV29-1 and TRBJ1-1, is SAVISQKPSRDICQRGTSLTIQCQVDSQVTMMFWYRQQPGQSLTLIATANQGSEATYESGFVIDKFPISRPNLTFSTLTVSNMSPEDSSIYLCSGSEGTNTEAFFGQGTRLTVV.

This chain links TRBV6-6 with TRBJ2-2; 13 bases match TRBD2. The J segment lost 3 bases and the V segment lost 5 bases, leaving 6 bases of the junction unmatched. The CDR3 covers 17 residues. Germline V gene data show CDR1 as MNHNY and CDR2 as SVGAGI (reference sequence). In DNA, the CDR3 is TGTGCCAGCAGTCCCGGGACTAGCGGGGCCTACACCGGGGAGCTGTTTTTT. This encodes CASSPGTSGAYTGELFF.

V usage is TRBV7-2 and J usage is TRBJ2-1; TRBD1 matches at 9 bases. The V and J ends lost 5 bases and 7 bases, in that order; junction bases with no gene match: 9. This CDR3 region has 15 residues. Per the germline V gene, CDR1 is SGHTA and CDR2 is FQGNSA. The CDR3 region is CASSARDRALNEQFF. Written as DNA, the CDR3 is TGTGCCAGCAGCGCCCGGGACAGGGCTCTGAATGAGCAGTTCTTC.

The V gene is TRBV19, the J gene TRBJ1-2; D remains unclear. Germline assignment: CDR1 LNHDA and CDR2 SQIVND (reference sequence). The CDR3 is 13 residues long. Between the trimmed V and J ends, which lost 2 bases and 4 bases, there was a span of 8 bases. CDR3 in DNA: TGTGCCAGTAGTATAATGACCTTCTATGGCTACACCTTC. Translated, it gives CASSIMTFYGYTF.

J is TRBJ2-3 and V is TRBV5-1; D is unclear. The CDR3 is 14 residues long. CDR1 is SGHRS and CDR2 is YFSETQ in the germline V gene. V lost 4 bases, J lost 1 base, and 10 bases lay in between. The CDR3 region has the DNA TGCGCCAGCAGCCCCCCTGACCGCACAGATACGCAGTATTTT. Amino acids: CASSPPDRTDTQYF.

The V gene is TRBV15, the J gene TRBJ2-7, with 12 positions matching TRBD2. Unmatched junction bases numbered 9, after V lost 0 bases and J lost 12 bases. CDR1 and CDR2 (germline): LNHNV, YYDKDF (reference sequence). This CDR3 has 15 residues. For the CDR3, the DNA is TGTGCCACCAGCAGAGATGGACTAGCGGGGAATGAGGCGTACTTC. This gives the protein CATSRDGLAGNEAYF.

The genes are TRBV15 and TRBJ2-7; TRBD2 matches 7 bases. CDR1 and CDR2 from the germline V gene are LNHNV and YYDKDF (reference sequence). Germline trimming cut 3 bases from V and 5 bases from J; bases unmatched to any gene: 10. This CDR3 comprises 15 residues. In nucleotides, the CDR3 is TGTGCCACCAGCAGGTCGGGGGGTCGGGTTGACGAGCAGTACTTC. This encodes CATSRSGGRVDEQYF.

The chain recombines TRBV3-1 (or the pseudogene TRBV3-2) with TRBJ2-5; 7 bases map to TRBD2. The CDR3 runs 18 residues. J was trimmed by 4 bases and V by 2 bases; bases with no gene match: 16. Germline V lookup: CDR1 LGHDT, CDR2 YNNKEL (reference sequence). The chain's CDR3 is CASSQPPGWGGSTETQYF. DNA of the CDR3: TGTGCCAGCAGCCAACCCCCGGGGTGGGGCGGGAGTACAGAGACCCAGTACTTC.

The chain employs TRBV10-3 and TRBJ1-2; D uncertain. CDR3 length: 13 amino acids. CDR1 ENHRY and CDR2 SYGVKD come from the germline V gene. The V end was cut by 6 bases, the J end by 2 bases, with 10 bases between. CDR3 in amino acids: CAISDNVNYGYTF. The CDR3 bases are TGTGCCATCAGCGATAACGTGAACTATGGCTACACCTTC.

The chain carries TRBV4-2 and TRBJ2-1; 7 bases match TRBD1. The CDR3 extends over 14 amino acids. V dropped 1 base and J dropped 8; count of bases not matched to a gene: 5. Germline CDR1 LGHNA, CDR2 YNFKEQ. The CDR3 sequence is CASSQGDRVDEQFF. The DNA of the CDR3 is TGTGCCAGCAGCCAAGGAGACAGGGTGGATGAGCAGTTCTTC.